This section outlines one T cell receptor (beta chain) sequence together with its context. Its target antigen remains unknown. The missing CDR3 end, 3 residues past where the read stops, is filled in from the germline J gene. Every participant had a single incident cervical HPV16 infection, and prevalent HPV16 infections were excluded. Cervical HPV DNA was detected by MY09/MY11 PCR and genotyped by dot-blot hybridization. Fifteen mL of heparinized blood were centrifuged, and the buffy coat was split into aliquots, frozen at -30 degrees C, and then kept at -80 degrees C. QIAGEN kits were used to extract genomic DNA from buffy coat specimens. This specimen belongs to a study of T cells in women clearing cervical HPV infection (dated by TCRdb to 2017 to 2018). General notes on the study: The cases were fewer than 30 women with histologically confirmed HPV16-related CIN3 or worse, and 2 of these cases were invasive cancers. The controls were around 26 women whose single incident HPV16 infection cleared within 12 months with no development of precancer or cancer. Blood from cases was collected at the visit where the lesion was first found, while blood from controls was collected once the infection could no longer be detected. Among cases, blood sampling came a median of roughly 140 days after lesion detection, with an interquartile range of roughly 90 to 230 days. Since only a few of the women had HLA typing available, the possibility that HLA type was acting as a confounder could not be ruled out. This exploratory proof-of-principle case-control study, nested within the Guanacaste HPV Natural History Study in Costa Rica, compared TCR repertoires among women with different cervical HPV16 outcomes. Cases and controls were matched on age within five years and on year of sample collection. Median age was about 35 years in cases versus approximately 37 in controls, and baseline characteristics did not differ significantly. The parent cohort enrolled 10,000 or so women aged 18 or older in Guanacaste, Costa Rica, during about 1992 to 1994 and followed them for less than 8 years. Quality controls consisted of five blinded duplicates per group, for a total of some 60 samples made up of some 50 participants and roughly ten replicates. What the work shows at the level of the full study, not this receptor alone: Whether associations preceded infection or resulted from infection could not be shown with the cross-sectional design, and effector/memory subsets and HPV-specific T cells were not isolated. Random forest classifiers combining richness and V gene abundances distinguished cases from controls with an estimated AUC of about 0.79. Significantly higher TCR repertoire richness was observed in CIN3+ cases than in controls across sequencing depths, whereas no difference in evenness was found. Because the number of T cells per sample was unknown, the richness differences could reflect varying T-cell content rather than repertoire biology. Cases had lower TRBV6-7 relative abundance than controls (about 0.099% versus 0.16%; Bonferroni P = 0.0008).

TCR beta CDR3 regions were amplified by multiplex PCR from an average of roughly 1.3 ug genomic DNA per sample using the immunoSEQ assay. To correct primer bias, the assay used a complete synthetic TCR repertoire to set an amplification baseline. The amplicons were sequenced on the Illumina platform. As for the authors' bioinformatics: Sequences were error-corrected by clustering with frequency ratios and a modified nearest-neighbor algorithm, then analyzed in the immunoSEQ Analyzer with IMGT gene definitions. At each rarefaction depth, TCR richness and evenness were averaged over 20 rarefaction repeats, and samples with fewer sequences than the depth were excluded. Relative abundances of V, D and J genes were compared between groups using Wilcoxon rank sum tests, with FDR correction applied. In the blinded duplicates, the intraclass correlation was nearly 96% for TCR richness and averaged about 80% across around 66 gene segments. This immuneACCESS table, as held by TCRdb, lists in-frame sequences with V and J called but not all clones. Of the missing ones, under half trace to an unresolved V gene in checked studies; the others have no known cause. That table furnishes V, J and clone size, whereas the DNA furnished D and trimming. The sample table holds fewer than 35,000 clones. The top ten constitute around 3.1% of the sample.

From its cysteine to its phenylalanine, the CDR3 spans 16 amino acids. The DNA covers only part of the CDR3, 39 bases in frame from base 1. The germline V gene encodes CDR1 DFQATT and CDR2 SNEGSKA (reference sequence). Germline trimming: 6 bases from V, 3 bases from J; junction bases outside gene matches: 14. The chain employs TRBV20-1 and TRBJ2-7; the central 10 bases match TRBD1. Sequencing used blood buffy coat. This TCR was recovered from a woman aged 18-69 years with a cervical HPV16 infection that either progressed to CIN3+ or cleared (not recorded which). The CDR3 protein is CSAVPLSGTGVYEQYF. CDR3 DNA (partial): TGCAGTGCCGTCCCTCTGTCCGGGACAGGGGTCTACGAG.